Presented here are 23 T cell receptor beta chains from one specimen sequenced in a study of a mutant IDH1 vaccine in newly diagnosed glioma. The sample's time point: baseline, week 1 (first vaccination visit). Treatment specified: pre-vaccination baseline after standard-of-care therapy. Clones were read by immunoSEQ multiplex PCR, and TCRdb kept only the in-frame ones, dropping some. The sample includes about 24,000 clones, roughly 92% of them seen just once. Sample: PBMCs, taken from a glioma patient treated with radiotherapy, temozolomide or both. The receptors were gathered from a man in his thirties or forties with glioma.

This chain uses TRBV5-1 with TRBJ1-1; weak D call: TRBD1 (6 bases). CDR1 and CDR2 (germline): SGHRS, YFSETQ. The CDR3 consists of 15 residues. Trimming pared 3 bases from V and 1 base from J, leaving 13 bases between. The CDR3 bases are TGCGCCAGCAGCTCCAGACAGGATTGGAACACTGAAGCTTTCTTT. This translates into CASSSRQDWNTEAFF. The variable domain in full, with the rest retrieved from reference TRBV5-1 and TRBJ1-1, is KAGVTQTPRYLIKTRGQQVTLSCSPISGHRSVSWYQQTPGQGLQFLFEYFSETQRNKGNFPGRFSGRQFSNSRSEMNVSTLELGDSALYLCASSSRQDWNTEAFFGQGTRLTVV.

CDR3 sequence: CASSLEQNYEQYF. As DNA, the CDR3 is TGTGCCAGCAGCTTGGAGCAGAACTACGAGCAGTACTTC. The chain couples TRBV5-6 to TRBJ2-7; D gene ambiguous. The germline gives CDR1 SGHDT, CDR2 YYEEEE. V was clipped by 0 bases and J by 3 bases, with 7 bases between them. The CDR3 is 13 residues long.

The CDR3 DNA reads TGTGCCAGCAGTGGGCGGGGTGGGCGGGAGGGCTACAATGAGCAGTTCTTC. Protein product: CASSGRGGREGYNEQFF. The genes are TRBV6-1 and TRBJ2-1, with TRBD2 identical over 9 bases. This CDR3 is built from 17 residues. With 4 bases clipped from V and 3 bases from J, the junction kept 10 bases outside the gene matches. Germline CDR1 reads MNHNS; CDR2 reads SASEGT.

The rearrangement uses TRBV4-1 and TRBJ2-5, with 13 bases identical to TRBD2. Germline V gene lookup returns CDR1 MGHRA and CDR2 YSYEKL. The CDR3 has 16 amino acids. J was trimmed by 3 bases and V by 2 bases; bases with no gene match: 3. Written as DNA, the CDR3 is TGCGCCAGCAGCCAAATAGGACTAGCGGGAGAAGAGACCCAGTACTTC. Encoded protein: CASSQIGLAGEETQYF.

The chain carries TRBV6-5 and TRBJ1-2, with D perhaps TRBD1 (6 bases). There are 13 residues in the CDR3. V was clipped by 6 bases and J by 5 bases, with 13 bases between them. Germline V gene sequence: CDR1 MNHEY, CDR2 SVGAGI. The DNA for the CDR3 is TGTGCCAGCAGCTCCCTGACAGGTTATGGCTACACCTTC. It yields the protein CASSSLTGYGYTF.

The chain recombines TRBV6-1 with TRBJ2-5, with D perhaps matching TRBD1 (5 bases). Between the trimmed V and J ends, which lost 1 base and 1 base, there was a span of 10 bases. In germline, CDR1 is MNHNS, CDR2 SASEGT. The CDR3 has 15 amino acids. The CDR3 DNA reads TGTGCCAGCAGTGAAGTGCAGGGCGGCCAAGAGACCCAGTACTTC. This translates into CASSEVQGGQETQYF.

The chain employs TRBV5-1 and TRBJ2-5; D remains unclear. V lost 2 bases, J lost 2 bases, and 13 bases lay in between. The CDR3 is 15 residues long. Per the germline V gene, CDR1 is SGHRS and CDR2 is YFSETQ. Written as DNA, the CDR3 is TGCGCCAGCAGCTTAGGAACGCGAGGACAAGAGACCCAGTACTTC. Protein: CASSLGTRGQETQYF.

This clone counts as medium-sized. The rearrangement joins TRBV20-1 to TRBJ2-5; D is unclear. V was pared by 7 bases and J by 1 base, with 7 bases between. CDR3 length: 11 residues. Germline loops: CDR1 DFQATT, CDR2 SNEGSKA (reference sequence). CDR3: CSVSPQETQYF. CDR3 DNA sequence: TGCAGTGTCTCACCCCAAGAGACCCAGTACTTC.

The rearrangement uses TRBV6-1 and TRBJ1-5; no clear D gene. There are 14 residues in the CDR3. Germline V CDR1 and CDR2: MNHNS, SASEGT. Trimming pared 2 bases from V and 6 bases from J, leaving 11 bases between. The CDR3 DNA follows: TGTGCCAGCAGTGAATCGAGGGCAAGTCAGCCCCAGCATTTT. Its translation: CASSESRASQPQHF.

The CDR3 DNA is TGCGCCAGCAAAGGGACTAGCAACACCGGGGAGCTGTTTTTT. Protein: CASKGTSNTGELFF. This chain joins TRBV5-1 and TRBJ2-2; 9 bases map to TRBD2. V trimming: 6 bases; J trimming: 2 bases; junction bases outside the gene matches: 2. The CDR3 runs to 14 residues. Per germline, CDR1 SGHRS and CDR2 YFSETQ.

This chain uses TRBV7-2 with TRBJ2-7, with D possibly matching TRBD1 (6 bases). CDR1 and CDR2 from the germline V gene are SGHTA and FQGNSA. The CDR3 length is 12 residues. V was trimmed by 5 bases and J by 4 bases, leaving 9 bases between them. CDR3 nucleotide sequence: TGTGCCAGCAGCGCCCAGGGGTACGAGCAGTACTTC. This sequence encodes CASSAQGYEQYF. Combining the CDR3 with reference TRBV7-2 and TRBJ2-7 gives the whole variable domain GAGVSQSPSNKVTEKGKDVELRCDPISGHTALYWYRQSLGQGLEFLIYFQGNSAPDKSGLPSDRFSAERTGGSVSTLTIQRTQQEDSAVYLCASSAQGYEQYFGPGTRLTVT.

The V and J genes are TRBV5-1 and TRBJ1-1, with TRBD1 as a possible D gene (6 bases). V shed 3 bases and J shed 0 bases, with 9 bases lying between them. The germline CDR1 and CDR2 sequences are SGHRS and YFSETQ. The CDR3 runs 14 residues. The CDR3 here is CASSYDRMNTEAFF. CDR3 sequence (DNA): TGCGCCAGCAGCTACGACAGGATGAACACTGAAGCTTTCTTT.

The chain joins TRBV10-2 to TRBJ2-7, with TRBD2 matching 7 bases. Trimming took 4 bases from V and 0 from J; bases not matched to a gene: 9. The CDR3 runs 16 residues. Germline CDR1 and CDR2: WSHSY and SAAADI. DNA for the CDR3: TGCGCCAGCAGTGTTCACGGGTGGGAGGGCTCCTACGAGCAGTACTTC. It specifies CASSVHGWEGSYEQYF.

This rearrangement joins TRBV5-1 to TRBJ2-1, with D possibly being TRBD2 (5 bases). Germline V lookup: CDR1 SGHRS, CDR2 YFSETQ. With 0 bases removed from V and 1 base from J, the gap between germline ends came to 14 bases. This CDR3 contains 17 residues. CDR3 nucleotides: TGCGCCAGCAGCTTGGTGAGCACCTCGGGGTCCTACAATGAGCAGTTCTTC. Translated: CASSLVSTSGSYNEQFF.

The rearrangement joins TRBV6-1 to TRBJ1-1; D unclear. V lost 0 bases and J 4 bases, leaving 9 bases between the germline ends. Germline V gives CDR1 MNHNS, CDR2 SASEGT. The CDR3 covers 14 residues. The CDR3 DNA follows: TGTGCCAGCAGTGAAGCGCAACATACCACTGAAGCTTTCTTT. Amino acids: CASSEAQHTTEAFF.

This sequence joins TRBV6-4 and TRBJ1-2, with D possibly matching TRBD1 (6 bases). Germline V lookup: CDR1 MRHNA, CDR2 SNTAGT. The CDR3 extends over 14 amino acids. V shed 4 bases and J shed 0 bases, with 9 bases lying between them. CDR3 sequence reads: CASSVTGTNYGYTF. CDR3 DNA: TGTGCCAGCAGTGTAACAGGGACTAACTATGGCTACACCTTC.

V is TRBV6-5 and J is TRBJ2-7; no firm D call. There are 11 residues in the CDR3. Trimming removed 4 bases at V and 6 bases at J, with 7 bases between. CDR1 and CDR2 (germline): MNHEY, SVGAGI. The CDR3 here is CASSSPREQYF. CDR3 coding DNA: TGTGCCAGCAGTTCCCCGCGCGAGCAGTACTTC.

The chain combines TRBV18 with TRBJ2-5; 16 nucleotides agree with TRBD2. CDR1 is KGHSH and CDR2 is LQKENI in the germline V gene. CDR3 length: 16 residues. V shed 3 bases, J shed 5 bases, and the junction held 3 bases outside the gene matches. The CDR3 sequence: CASSPRGLAGGETQYF. DNA for the CDR3: TGTGCCAGCTCACCGAGGGGACTAGCGGGAGGGGAGACCCAGTACTTC.

The CDR3 nucleotides are TGTGCCAGCAGTTTTTCCGGACAGGTCCGGACCTACGAGCAGTACTTC. This codes for CASSFSGQVRTYEQYF. The gene calls are TRBV28 and TRBJ2-7; 7 nucleotides match TRBD1. Germline V gene sequence: CDR1 MDHEN, CDR2 SYDVKM. The V and J ends lost 3 bases and 2 bases, in that order; junction bases with no gene match: 10. The CDR3 is 16 amino acids.

This chain uses TRBV4-1 with TRBJ2-5; D uncertain. Germline values: CDR1 MGHRA, CDR2 YSYEKL. CDR3 size: 14 residues. V was trimmed by 0 bases and J by 5 bases, leaving 10 bases between them. Written as DNA, the CDR3 is TGCGCCAGCAGCCAAGATGTGGCCTTGGAGACCCAGTACTTC. The encoded protein is CASSQDVALETQYF.

The chain joins TRBV27 to TRBJ2-5; a weak D match, TRBD2 (5 bases). The ends were cut back, 7 bases at V and 0 bases at J, with 9 bases in the middle. CDR1 and CDR2 from the germline V gene are MNHEY and SMNVEV (reference sequence). This CDR3 spans 13 amino acids. The CDR3 reads CASKSGNQETQYF. CDR3 coding DNA: TGTGCCAGCAAGAGCGGCAACCAAGAGACCCAGTACTTC.

The chain uses TRBV28 and TRBJ2-7; D possibly uses TRBD1 or TRBD2 (6 bases each). Germline V gene sequence: CDR1 MDHEN, CDR2 SYDVKM. This CDR3 spans 13 amino acids. V was trimmed by 9 bases and J by 1 base, leaving 13 bases between them. For the CDR3, the DNA is TGTGCCAGTCGACGGGGGCTTTCCTACGAGCAGTACTTC. Protein: CASRRGLSYEQYF. The full variable domain, its missing parts supplied by reference TRBV28 and TRBJ2-7, is DVKVTQSSRYLVKRTGEKVFLECVQDMDHENMFWYRQDPGLGLRLIYFSYDVKMKEKGDIPEGYSVSREKKERFSLILESASTNQTSMYLCASRRGLSYEQYFGPGTRLTVT.

The chain carries TRBV6-5 and TRBJ1-3, with 8 bases matching TRBD1. J gave up 0 bases and V 8 bases, and 6 bases lay outside the gene matches. The CDR3 totals 15 residues. Germline CDR1 MNHEY, CDR2 SVGAGI. The CDR3 region is CASGTGTLSGNTIYF. The CDR3 nucleotides are TGTGCCAGCGGGACAGGAACGCTCTCTGGAAACACCATATATTTT.